Sequencing of this T cell receptor (beta chain) was carried out in a study of CD8+ T cells in alopecia areata. Study conclusions and caveats: Across lesional scalp, and particularly alopecia totalis/universalis, clonality surpassed that of normal scalp.

In each case, RNA was isolated and then reverse transcribed into cDNA as the sequencing template. Libraries were prepared by immunoSEQ multiplex PCR; TCRdb keeps only in-frame clonotypes and omits some of them. Of around 100,000 clones in the sample, about 60% were seen once. Treatment meaning: oral pan-JAK inhibitor, 5-10 mg twice daily. In alopecia areata patients, both lesional scalp punch biopsies and peripheral blood were collected. V lost 4 bases to trimming and J lost 5 bases, with 5 bases between them. Germline V gene sequence: CDR1 WSHSY, CDR2 SAAADI. The CDR3 is 12 residues long. As regards this clone: As yet, its antigen is unknown.

Sequencing was performed on CD8+ T cells sorted from blood, taken at week 24, from a patient treated with tofacitinib. The rearrangement joins TRBV10-2 to TRBJ2-2, with D possibly called TRBD1 or TRBD2 (5 bases each). The clonotype was recovered from a human donor with alopecia areata. The CDR3 nucleotides read TGCGCCAGCAGTGGGGGGACCGGGGAGCTGTTTTTT. This codes for CASSGGTGELFF.